The 27 T cell receptor beta chains reported below all come from one sample, sequenced in a study of CD8 T cells in ankylosing spondylitis. One entry per CDR3 protein results from TCRdb running MiXCR on the 5' RACE reads. The data show 150,000 to 200,000 distinct CDR3 sequences, around a tenth seen once. The sequenced sample consisted of blood, either unsorted or a sorted T cell fraction (not recorded which). These receptor sequences come from a male donor with ankylosing spondylitis or in good health (not recorded which).

This clonotype was found many times. This chain joins TRBV6-1 and TRBJ1-1; unclear D gene. Germline-derived CDR1 and CDR2 are MNHNS and SASEGT. Trimming pared 6 bases from V and 1 base from J, leaving 12 bases between. This CDR3 has 14 amino acids. CDR3 residues: CASRNRISNTEAFF. Here the CDR3 DNA reads TGTGCCAGCAGGAACAGAATCTCGAACACTGAAGCTTTCTTT.

This clonotype was seen ten or more times. The chain carries TRBV20-1 and TRBJ2-2; D is perhaps TRBD1 (6 bases). Germline CDR1 DFQATT, CDR2 SNEGSKA (reference sequence). This CDR3 has 15 amino acids. The germline V and J ends were trimmed by 0 bases and 4 bases, with 12 bases remaining between them. The CDR3: CSARDGQKGTGELFF. The CDR3 DNA follows: TGCAGTGCTAGAGATGGACAGAAGGGCACCGGGGAGCTGTTTTTT.

This clonotype came up many times. The chain combines TRBV28 with TRBJ1-1, with 9 nucleotides matching TRBD1. After removal of 2 bases from V and 3 bases from J, the junction contained 13 bases not matched to a gene. CDR1 MDHEN and CDR2 SYDVKM come from the germline V gene. The CDR3 is made up of 18 amino acids. The CDR3 reads CASSLDYWDRDSYTEAFF. DNA of the CDR3: TGTGCCAGCAGTTTAGACTATTGGGACAGGGACTCCTACACTGAAGCTTTCTTT.

A note on this clonotype: Relative to the germline gene, one junction end is altered; a read error may explain this. This chain links TRBV20-1 with TRBJ2-4; the D gene is possibly TRBD1 (6 bases). This CDR3 is built from 14 residues. The V gene's germline CDR1 is DFQATT and CDR2 SNEGSKA (reference sequence). The CDR3 coding sequence is TGCAGTGCTCGAGAACAGGGCATCGAAAACATTCAGTACTTC. Translated, it gives CSAREQGIENIQYF.

The sample holds a few counts of this clonotype. This rearrangement joins TRBV5-1 to TRBJ2-1; 12 bases match TRBD2. The CDR3 is 16 residues long. The junction had 7 bases not matched to a gene; V was cut back by 0 bases and J by 9 bases. Per germline, CDR1 SGHRS and CDR2 YFSETQ. The CDR3 loop reads CASSLARTSGTGEQFF. The CDR3 nucleotides are TGCGCCAGCAGCTTGGCGCGGACTAGCGGGACCGGTGAGCAGTTCTTC.

Comments on this clonotype: Possible read error: a much larger clone is one base away. The CDR3 bases are TGCAGTGCTAGGGGCGGGACTAGCGGCTACAATGAGCAGCTCTTC. The encoded protein is CSARGGTSGYNEQLF. This chain links TRBV20-1 with TRBJ2-1, with 11 bases identical to TRBD2. The CDR3 extends over 15 amino acids. Germline V lookup: CDR1 DFQATT, CDR2 SNEGSKA (reference sequence).

This clonotype was counted ten times or more. This chain joins TRBV24-1 and TRBJ2-1; 7 nucleotides line up with TRBD1. This CDR3 has 16 residues. With 4 bases clipped from V and 3 bases from J, the junction kept 8 bases outside the gene matches. The germline V gene encodes CDR1 KGHDR and CDR2 SFDVKD. The CDR3 DNA is TGTGCCACCAGTGACCCGACAGGGAGAGGCTACAATGAGCAGTTCTTC. Protein product: CATSDPTGRGYNEQFF.

In the case of this clonotype: A much larger clonotype is one base distant, so this may be a read error. V and J are TRBV20-1 and TRBJ1-1; unclear D gene. Germline CDR1 reads DFQATT; CDR2 reads SNEGSKA (reference sequence). This CDR3 is built from 11 residues. The CDR3 reads CSARDPPEASF. CDR3 nucleotide sequence: TGCAGTGCTAGAGATCCCCCTGAAGCTTCCTTT.

The chain couples TRBV10-3 to TRBJ2-2, with D perhaps being TRBD1 or TRBD2 (5 bases each). Deletions cut 5 bases from V and 7 bases from J, with 17 bases between. This CDR3 spans 15 amino acids. Germline values: CDR1 ENHRY, CDR2 SYGVKD. DNA for the CDR3: TGTGCCATCAGTCCCGGGACCCGCTCCTTCGGGGAGCTGTTTTTT. As protein: CAISPGTRSFGELFF.

This clonotype was counted ten times or more. The chain employs TRBV16 and TRBJ1-2; TRBD1 matches 9 bases. This CDR3 contains 14 residues. Per germline, CDR1 KGHSY and CDR2 FQNENV. Trimming took 0 bases from V and 5 from J; bases not matched to a gene: 1. CDR3 sequence reads: CASSQSGQGYGYTF. The CDR3 coding sequence is TGTGCCAGCAGCCAATCGGGACAGGGTTATGGCTACACCTTC.

The table lists this clonotype with many counts. The rearrangement links TRBV5-1 to TRBJ1-4; 9 bases are a match to TRBD1. The CDR3 has 15 amino acids. V shed 5 bases, J shed 3 bases, and the junction held 5 bases outside the gene matches. CDR1 SGHRS and CDR2 YFSETQ come from the germline V gene. CDR3 amino acids: CASRSTGGSNEKLFF. CDR3 DNA sequence: TGCGCCAGCAGATCTACAGGGGGCTCTAATGAAAAACTGTTTTTT.

The rearrangement joins TRBV10-2 to TRBJ2-5, with D uncertain. The CDR3 totals 13 residues. Germline V gene lookup returns CDR1 WSHSY and CDR2 SAAADI. Trimming took off 6 bases at V and 5 bases at J, with 13 bases between the two ends. The CDR3 reads CASRMKAWETQYF. The CDR3 DNA sequence: TGCGCCAGCAGGATGAAAGCATGGGAGACCCAGTACTTC.

The sample holds a few counts of this clonotype. Being one base from a much bigger clone, this may be a read error. This chain connects TRBV7-2 to TRBJ2-7, with 7 bases aligning to TRBD2. The CDR3 extends over 14 amino acids. The germline CDR1 and CDR2 sequences are SGHTA and FQGNSA. V trimming: 4 bases; J trimming: 3 bases; junction bases outside the gene matches: 6. Here the CDR3 DNA reads TGTGCCAGCAGCTCGGGACTAATCGTCTACGAGCAGTACTTC. It codes for CASSSGLIVYEQYF. The full variable domain, rest sourced from reference TRBV7-2 and TRBJ2-7, is GAGVSQSPSNKVTEKGKDVELRCDPISGHTALYWYRQSLGQGLEFLIYFQGNSAPDKSGLPSDRFSAERTGGSVSTLTIQRTQQEDSAVYLCASSSGLIVYEQYFGPGTRLTVT.

This clonotype was counted many times. The genes are TRBV5-1 and TRBJ2-1; D may correspond to TRBD1 or TRBD2 (5 bases each). The germline V gene has CDR1 SGHRS and CDR2 YFSETQ. Trimming took off 2 bases at V and 5 bases at J, with 11 bases between the two ends. This CDR3 is built from 14 residues. The CDR3 DNA reads as TGCGCCAGCAGCTTCTTACTAGGGGACAATGAGCAGTTCTTC. Its translation is CASSFLLGDNEQFF.

This clonotype was recorded many times. The chain links TRBV12-3 or TRBV12-4 to TRBJ2-1, with D hard to call. The V gene lost 6 bases and the J gene lost 6 bases, with 15 bases spanning the gap. This CDR3 comprises 14 residues. The CDR3 loop is CASSAAGGFNEQFF. DNA of the CDR3: TGTGCCAGCAGCGCCGCTGGTGGATTCAATGAGCAGTTCTTC.

This clonotype was observed a few times. The rearrangement links TRBV4-1 to TRBJ2-7; perhaps TRBD2 as D (7 bases). V shed 4 bases and J shed 0 bases, with 16 bases lying between them. CDR1 and CDR2 (germline): MGHRA, YSYEKL. The CDR3 loop spans 16 amino acids. CDR3 nucleotide sequence: TGCGCCAGCAGCCTAAGGGGGGGGGGCAACTCCTACGAGCAGTACTTC. Protein sequence: CASSLRGGGNSYEQYF.

This clonotype was counted ten times or more. This chain links TRBV6-2 or TRBV6-3 with TRBJ2-5; 7 bases agree with TRBD2. Trimming at V came to 6 bases and at J to 9 bases, leaving 4 bases not matched to a gene. The CDR3 runs 11 residues. In germline, CDR1 is MNHEY, CDR2 SVGEGT. The DNA of the CDR3 is TGTGCCAGCAGCCCCCGGGGGGCCCAGTACTTC. This gives the protein CASSPRGAQYF.

V usage is TRBV9 and J usage is TRBJ2-3; 8 bases match TRBD2. V lost 6 bases to trimming and J lost 3 bases; unmatched junction nucleotides: 9. The CDR3 length is 15 residues. Germline-derived CDR1 and CDR2 are SGDLS and YYNGEE. The CDR3 region is CASTRGGSFTDTQYF. CDR3 nucleotides: TGTGCCAGCACCCGGGGGGGTAGTTTTACAGATACGCAGTATTTT.

Only a few counts were recorded for this clonotype. The chain links TRBV29-1 to TRBJ1-1; D perhaps matches TRBD1 (6 bases). CDR3 length: 12 residues. The ends were cut back, 2 bases at V and 7 bases at J, with 11 bases in the middle. Germline V gene data show CDR1 as SQVTM and CDR2 as ANQGSEA. CDR3 coding DNA: TGCAGCGTTGAAAGGGGGGGCTTTGAAGCTTTCTTT. Translation gives CSVERGGFEAFF.

This chain connects TRBV15 to TRBJ2-1; 10 bases map to TRBD2. V dropped 0 bases and J dropped 5; count of bases not matched to a gene: 4. This CDR3 has 16 amino acids. Germline V gives CDR1 LNHNV, CDR2 YYDKDF (reference sequence). CDR3 in DNA: TGTGCCACCAGCAGAGAGGGACTAGCGTGGAACAATGAGCAGTTCTTC. Protein product: CATSREGLAWNNEQFF.

The table lists this clonotype with a few counts. V usage is TRBV7-2 and J usage is TRBJ2-1, with D hard to call. Deletions cut 1 base from V and 9 bases from J, with 7 bases between. The CDR3 extends over 12 amino acids. Germline CDR1 reads SGHTA; CDR2 reads FQGNSA. CDR3 protein: CASSLGWGEQFF. As DNA, the CDR3 is TGTGCCAGCAGCTTAGGGTGGGGTGAGCAGTTCTTC.

This clonotype was recorded many times. The gene calls are TRBV20-1 and TRBJ2-3, with D hard to call. This CDR3 comprises 10 residues. The germline gives CDR1 DFQATT, CDR2 SNEGSKA (reference sequence). Trimming shortened V by 3 bases and J by 6 bases, and 4 bases separated the two germline ends. The CDR3 DNA reads as TGCAGTGCTAGTGGGGATACGCAGTATTTT. Its protein is CSASGDTQYF.

The chain employs TRBV15 and TRBJ2-2, with D possibly TRBD2 on 5 matching bases. V dropped 0 bases and J dropped 4 bases, with 9 bases sitting between them. The CDR3 loop spans 15 amino acids. CDR1 and CDR2 (germline): LNHNV, YYDKDF (reference sequence). CDR3 sequence (DNA): TGTGCCACCAGCAGAGATGAGGGAATCACCGGGGAGCTGTTTTTT. Translating it yields CATSRDEGITGELFF.

In this sample, this clonotype turned up many times. CDR3 bases: TGCAGTGCTAGAGATCTCCTAAACACTAGAGCAGATACGCAGTATTTT. Translating gives CSARDLLNTRADTQYF. The chain uses TRBV20-1 and TRBJ2-3; tentative D call: TRBD2 (5 bases). Germline values: CDR1 DFQATT, CDR2 SNEGSKA (reference sequence). Trimming took off 0 bases at V and 4 bases at J, with 17 bases between the two ends. The CDR3 is made up of 16 amino acids.

The rearrangement joins TRBV29-1 to TRBJ2-7, with 9 bases identical to TRBD1. The CDR3 loop spans 15 amino acids. V lost 0 bases, J lost 3 bases, and 6 bases stayed unmatched. Per germline, CDR1 SQVTM and CDR2 ANQGSEA. The CDR3 region has the DNA TGCAGCGTTGAAGATCCAGACAGGGGGGGCTACGAGCAGTACTTC. This sequence encodes CSVEDPDRGGYEQYF.

This clonotype was counted a few times. V usage is TRBV18 and J usage is TRBJ2-2; no reliable D call. With 3 bases removed from V and 0 bases from J, the gap between germline ends came to 11 bases. In germline, CDR1 is KGHSH, CDR2 LQKENI. This CDR3 region has 16 residues. CDR3 residues: CASSPYRTANTGELFF. CDR3 coding DNA: TGTGCCAGCTCACCCTACAGAACCGCGAACACCGGGGAGCTGTTTTTT.

The table lists this clonotype with many counts. V and J are TRBV10-3 and TRBJ1-3; TRBD1 matches 7 bases. Germline V CDR1 and CDR2: ENHRY, SYGVKD. Trimming cost V 10 bases and J 2 bases; bases outside gene matches: 8. The CDR3 totals 14 residues. CDR3 amino acids: CATQRTGAGNTIYF. The CDR3 DNA sequence: TGTGCCACCCAGCGAACAGGGGCTGGAAACACCATATATTTT.